The sequence of this T cell receptor beta chain was determined in a study of T cell repertoires in cytomegalovirus infection. The V end was cut by 1 base, the J end by 7 bases, with 29 bases between. The germline V gene encodes CDR1 MGHRA and CDR2 YSYEKL. The CDR3 covers 21 residues. TCRdb reprocessed the reads with MiXCR, giving one entry per CDR3 protein. Of around 740,000 distinct CDR3 sequences listed, less than 40% were seen once; the top ten hold around 2.8%. Sequenced material: PBMCs. The gene calls are TRBV4-1 and TRBJ1-6, with a weak D call TRBD1 (5 bases). This TCR derives from a human donor in good health (CMV status not recorded). Some clones in this sample may be carry-over from other donors' samples. The CDR3 reads CASSQAPLISLTGHLNSPLHF. Here the CDR3 DNA reads TGCGCCAGCAGCCAAGCTCCCCTTATTAGTCTAACAGGCCACCTCAATTCACCCCTCCACTTT.